These 25 T cell receptor beta chains originate from one sample sequenced in a study of CD8+ T cells in alopecia areata. Sequencing used cDNA as its template, made by extracting RNA and reverse transcribing it. Some clones are missing from TCRdb's copy, which holds only in-frame ones; the method was immunoSEQ multiplex PCR. This table holds roughly 180,000 clones, 63% found once. Specimen: CD4+ T cells sorted from blood, collected at week 0. These receptors were obtained from a human donor with alopecia areata.

This sequence joins TRBV6-1 and TRBJ1-5; D is uncertain. The V end was cut by 7 bases, the J end by 9 bases, with 16 bases between. Germline CDR1 and CDR2: MNHNS and SASEGT. The CDR3 totals 13 residues. CDR3 in amino acids: CASNEGSPRPQHF. In DNA, the CDR3 is TGTGCCAGCAACGAGGGCAGCCCTAGGCCCCAGCATTTT.

The V and J genes are TRBV29-1 and TRBJ1-5; 7 positions agree with TRBD1. V lost 6 bases and J lost 6; bases outside the gene matches: 5. Per the germline V gene, CDR1 is SQVTM and CDR2 is ANQGSEA. This CDR3 contains 12 residues. CDR3 bases: TGCAGCGTCGACAGGGCACGTCAGCCCCAGCATTTT. It yields the protein CSVDRARQPQHF.

The chain combines TRBV6-1 with TRBJ2-1; TRBD2 might be the D (5 bases). V gave up 1 base and J gave up 4 bases, with 17 bases separating them. CDR1 is MNHNS and CDR2 is SASEGT in the germline V gene. The CDR3 has 17 amino acids. The CDR3 spells CASSEELLDWAYNEQFF. In DNA form, the CDR3 reads TGTGCCAGCAGTGAAGAATTACTGGACTGGGCTTACAATGAGCAGTTCTTC.

This chain uses TRBV29-1 with TRBJ2-3; TRBD2 matches at 8 bases. Germline assignment: CDR1 SQVTM and CDR2 ANQGSEA. The CDR3 has 16 residues. V shed 5 bases and J 5 bases; nucleotides not matched to a gene: 15. The CDR3 DNA sequence: TGCAGCGTTTCACCACCGGGACTAGACGTTTTAGATACGCAGTATTTT. Translation: CSVSPPGLDVLDTQYF.

This sequence joins TRBV7-2 and TRBJ2-1, with 8 bases lining up with TRBD1. The CDR3 contains 14 residues. CDR1 is SGHTA, CDR2 FQGNSA, per germline. V was clipped by 1 base and J by 8 bases; unmatched bases: 4. DNA for the CDR3: TGTGCCAGCAGCTTAGGACAGGGGAACGATGAGCAGTTCTTC. This sequence encodes CASSLGQGNDEQFF. The variable domain in full, completed from reference TRBV7-2 and TRBJ2-1, reads GAGVSQSPSNKVTEKGKDVELRCDPISGHTALYWYRQSLGQGLEFLIYFQGNSAPDKSGLPSDRFSAERTGGSVSTLTIQRTQQEDSAVYLCASSLGQGNDEQFFGPGTRLTVL.

The chain employs TRBV18 and TRBJ2-4, with a weak D call TRBD1 (6 bases). CDR1 KGHSH and CDR2 LQKENI come from the germline V gene. The CDR3 has 18 amino acids. V dropped 3 bases and J dropped 3 bases, with 21 bases sitting between them. Here the CDR3 reads CASSPWVNRDSSKNIQYF. CDR3 sequence (DNA): TGTGCCAGCTCACCTTGGGTTAACAGGGATAGCAGCAAAAACATTCAGTACTTC.

This clone was picked up a small number of times. The rearrangement uses TRBV29-1 and TRBJ1-1; D is perhaps TRBD1 (6 bases). The CDR3 contains 14 residues. The germline V gene encodes CDR1 SQVTM and CDR2 ANQGSEA. The V and J ends lost 6 bases and 1 base respectively, with 15 bases between them. The CDR3, as DNA: TGCAGCGTCCTGGACAGCACCCCGAACACTGAAGCTTTCTTT. Its translation is CSVLDSTPNTEAFF.

The chain is built from TRBV14 and TRBJ2-1; 8 bases align to TRBD2. Trimming cost V 0 bases and J 4 bases; bases outside gene matches: 2. Germline V gives CDR1 SGHDN, CDR2 FVKESK. The CDR3 consists of 15 residues. For the CDR3, the DNA is TGTGCCAGCAGCCAAGAAGTAGCGGGGTACAATGAGCAGTTCTTC. Amino acids: CASSQEVAGYNEQFF.

Here the CDR3 reads CASSKGTDTQYF. As DNA, the CDR3 is TGTGCCAGCTCCAAGGGCACAGATACGCAGTATTTT. V is TRBV7-2 and J is TRBJ2-3; no firm D call. V lost 8 bases to trimming and J lost 1 base, with 7 bases between them. The CDR3 extends over 12 amino acids. CDR1 SGHTA and CDR2 FQGNSA come from the germline V gene.

This chain joins TRBV4-3 and TRBJ2-5; maybe TRBD1 (5 bases). This CDR3 has 13 residues. Between the trimmed V and J ends, which lost 4 bases and 2 bases, there was a span of 8 bases. Germline V gene data show CDR1 as LGHNA and CDR2 as YSLEER. The DNA for the CDR3 is TGCGCCAGCAGCCCACAGGTACAAGAGACCCAGTACTTC. Protein product: CASSPQVQETQYF.

The chain has TRBV30 and TRBJ2-7, with a tentative D call TRBD1 (6 bases). Germline V gene sequence: CDR1 GTSNPN, CDR2 SVGIG (reference sequence). The V end lost 2 bases, the J end lost 6 bases, and 14 bases lay between the germline ends. The CDR3 has 13 amino acids. The CDR3 spells CAWSPQGMSEQYF. CDR3 coding DNA: TGTGCCTGGAGTCCCCAGGGGATGAGCGAGCAGTACTTC.

The V gene is TRBV5-4, the J gene TRBJ1-2, with a possible D match to TRBD1 (5 bases). CDR1 is SGHNT, CDR2 YYREEE, per germline (reference sequence). V was shortened by 6 bases and J by 7 bases, with 19 bases between the two germline ends. The CDR3 contains 14 residues. This CDR3 is CASTPWGVSSGYTF. The CDR3 DNA reads as TGTGCCAGCACCCCTTGGGGGGTCTCCTCTGGCTACACCTTC. Full variable domain (outside the CDR3, taken from reference TRBV5-4 and TRBJ1-2): ETGVTQSPTHLIKTRGQQVTLRCSSQSGHNTVSWYQQALGQGPQFIFQYYREEENGRGNFPPRFSGLQFPNYSSELNVNALELDDSALYLCASTPWGVSSGYTFGSGTRLTVV.

The chain carries TRBV19 and TRBJ1-5; D is unresolved. With 7 bases removed from V and 0 bases from J, the gap between germline ends came to 13 bases. The CDR3 length is 15 residues. Germline values: CDR1 LNHDA, CDR2 SQIVND (reference sequence). The CDR3 loop is CASIRSGSSNQPQHF. CDR3 nucleotide sequence: TGTGCCAGTATACGGTCAGGCAGTAGCAATCAGCCCCAGCATTTT.

DNA of the CDR3: TGTGCCACCAGCAGAGGAATGCGGGGGAAGTACAATGAGCAGTTCTTC. Translated: CATSRGMRGKYNEQFF. The genes are TRBV15 and TRBJ2-1; 7 nucleotides line up with TRBD2. Trimming cost V 1 base and J 4 bases; bases outside gene matches: 7. The germline V gene has CDR1 LNHNV and CDR2 YYDKDF (reference sequence). The CDR3 has 16 residues. Full variable domain (outside the CDR3, taken from reference TRBV15 and TRBJ2-1): DAMVIQNPRYQVTQFGKPVTLSCSQTLNHNVMYWYQQKSSQAPKLLFHYYDKDFNNEADTPDNFQSRRPNTSFCFLDIRSPGLGDTAMYLCATSRGMRGKYNEQFFGPGTRLTVL.

This rearrangement joins TRBV4-3 to TRBJ1-1; D not resolved. The CDR3 length is 14 residues. V lost 0 bases and J lost 8, with 13 bases in between. Germline V gene sequence: CDR1 LGHNA, CDR2 YSLEER. DNA of the CDR3: TGCGCCAGCAGCCAAGATCTTAGGGTTGGCGAAGCTTTCTTT. The encoded protein is CASSQDLRVGEAFF.

Concerning this clone: This sample includes further DNA sequences coding for the same CDR3. The chain has TRBV30 and TRBJ1-2, with D hard to call. Trimming left V 5 bases short and J 7 bases short, with 11 bases between. From germline, CDR1 is GTSNPN and CDR2 SVGIG (reference sequence). CDR3 length: 11 residues. The CDR3 loop is CAWWDRGGYTF. The CDR3 region has the DNA TGTGCCTGGTGGGATCGGGGTGGCTACACCTTC.

This chain uses TRBV15 with TRBJ2-5, with D perhaps given as TRBD1 or TRBD2 (5 bases each). The CDR3 spans 13 residues. Trimming took 0 bases from V and 5 from J, leaving 7 bases between them. CDR1 and CDR2 from the germline V gene are LNHNV and YYDKDF (reference sequence). CDR3 coding DNA: TGTGCCACCAGCAGAGAAGGGACGGAGACCCAGTACTTC. It translates to CATSREGTETQYF.

The chain is built from TRBV19 and TRBJ2-5, with D unclear. Germline CDR1 and CDR2: LNHDA and SQIVND (reference sequence). Trimming removed 4 bases from V and 5 bases from J, with 11 bases in between. CDR3 size: 13 residues. DNA for the CDR3: TGTGCCAGTAGTAACAGACCTCGGGAGACCCAGTACTTC. The encoded protein is CASSNRPRETQYF.

The J gene is TRBJ1-2, the V gene TRBV19; a weak D match, TRBD1 (5 bases). Trimming pared 6 bases from V and 10 bases from J, leaving 12 bases between. There are 11 residues in the CDR3. Per the germline V gene, CDR1 is LNHDA and CDR2 is SQIVND (reference sequence). This chain's CDR3 is CASRTANDYTF. As DNA, the CDR3 is TGTGCCAGTAGGACAGCAAATGACTACACCTTC.

The chain employs TRBV7-8 and TRBJ2-5, with TRBD2 as a possible D gene (5 bases). The J call may be wrong; the DNA end is better matched by TRBJ2-7. The CDR3 covers 12 residues. Looked up from germline, CDR1 is SGHVS and CDR2 is FQNEAQ. The CDR3 DNA reads as TGTGCCAGCCGCGGGTACTCCTACGAGCAGTACTTC. Its protein is CASRGYSYEQYF.

The chain combines TRBV29-1 with TRBJ2-7, with D possibly being TRBD1 (6 bases). V lost 7 bases and J lost 0, with 22 bases in between. There are 16 residues in the CDR3. CDR1 and CDR2 (germline): SQVTM, ANQGSEA. The CDR3 loop is CSASGFWDTNSYEQYF. CDR3 nucleotides: TGCAGCGCCTCGGGATTCTGGGACACAAACTCCTACGAGCAGTACTTC.

CDR3 in DNA: TGTGCCAGCAGTGGCGGGACGAAAGGCTACACCTTC. Translation: CASSGGTKGYTF. The rearrangement joins TRBV25-1 to TRBJ1-2; a weak D match, TRBD1 (5 bases). The V gene lost 4 bases and the J gene lost 8 bases, with 11 bases spanning the gap. Germline V CDR1 and CDR2: MGHDK, SYGVNS. CDR3 length: 12 amino acids.

The rearrangement uses TRBV10-3 and TRBJ1-2, with 7 bases matching TRBD1. The CDR3 loop spans 14 amino acids. The germline V gene has CDR1 ENHRY and CDR2 SYGVKD. The junction had 14 bases not matched to a gene; V was cut back by 11 bases and J by 5 bases. CDR3 DNA sequence: TGTGCCGCCACCCGTGAGGGGGCGAGGTATGGCTACACCTTC. This sequence encodes CAATREGARYGYTF.

The genes are TRBV4-3 and TRBJ2-7; D uncertain. CDR1 and CDR2 from the germline V gene are LGHNA and YSLEER. The V and J ends lost 0 bases and 7 bases respectively, with 10 bases between them. The CDR3 extends over 13 amino acids. The CDR3 here is CASSQEVSGEQYF. DNA of the CDR3: TGCGCCAGCAGCCAAGAGGTCTCCGGGGAGCAGTACTTC.

Of note for this clone: This sample also contains other DNA sequences that code for the same CDR3. V and J are TRBV9 and TRBJ2-5; D is ambiguous. The CDR3 consists of 15 residues. The V gene lost 0 bases and the J gene lost 1 base, with 10 bases spanning the gap. Germline V CDR1 and CDR2: SGDLS, YYNGEE. This CDR3 reads CASSVVGTTQETQYF. The CDR3 DNA is TGTGCCAGCAGCGTAGTAGGTACTACCCAAGAGACCCAGTACTTC.